A selection of T cell receptor beta chains follows, all from one sample in a study of T-cell memory formation after mild COVID-19. Via MiXCR, TCRdb re-called the 5' RACE reads, giving one row per CDR3 protein. The sample holds approximately 290,000 distinct CDR3 sequences, roughly 21% seen once. Sequencing was performed on PBMCs or a T cell subset sorted from them (not recorded which). The receptors originated from a man aged 18 to 30 who had mild COVID-19 (a few samples of this study predate the infection). Cell type and time point are not known. The CDR3 runs from the conserved cysteine through the conserved F or W. A D gene is named only where the DNA matches it firmly. Where a row states a size, it is once, few, many or the class of an expanded clone; other rows omit it.

-,once,TRBJ1-1,TRBV7-2,TGTGCCAGCAGCTTACAGTCAGGGACAGCTTTCTTT,CASSLQSGTAFF
-,-,TRBJ2-2,TRBV12-3/TRBV12-4,TGTGCCAGCAGCCTAAACCTCGGGTATACCACCGGGGAGCTGTTTTTT,CASSLNLGYTTGELFF
-,few,TRBJ1-1,TRBV20-1,TGCAGTGCTAGAGATCCGATGGTAGACACTGAAGCTTTCTTT,CSARDPMVDTEAFF
TRBD2,once,TRBJ2-2,TRBV6-5,TGTGCCAGCAGCCACAAGCCAAGCGGGGGGGCGGGGGAGCTGTTTTTT,CASSHKPSGGAGELFF
-,-,TRBJ1-2,TRBV28,TGTGCCAGCAGTGTCTTGCGAGCCTATGGCTACACCTTC,CASSVLRAYGYTF
-,-,TRBJ2-2,TRBV5-1,TGCGCCAGCAGCTGGGAGAGGGGGGAGCTGTTTTTT,CASSWERGELFF
-,few,TRBJ1-2,TRBV18,TGTGCCAGCTCACCGGGGGGGCCCTTGTATGGCTACACCTTC,CASSPGGPLYGYTF
TRBD2,many,TRBJ2-3,TRBV7-2,TGTGCCAGCAGCCCAAACCGCCCAGGACTAGCCCCTGGAGATACGCAGTATTTT,CASSPNRPGLAPGDTQYF
-,few,TRBJ2-3,TRBV10-3,TGTGCCATCAGCGTCGGAAGGCAGGGAGATACGCAGTATTTT,CAISVGRQGDTQYF
-,few,TRBJ2-3,TRBV9,TGTGCCAGCAGCTCAGACGGAGGGGCCCGCACAGATACGCAGTATTTT,CASSSDGGARTDTQYF
-,-,TRBJ2-7,TRBV7-2,TGTGCCAGCAGCCTGGATGGGGGGCGTACATACGAGCAGTACTTC,CASSLDGGRTYEQYF
-,-,TRBJ1-3,TRBV4-2,TGTGCCAGCAGCCAAGATGGAGGTTCTGGAAACACCATATATTTT,CASSQDGGSGNTIYF
-,-,TRBJ1-4,TRBV5-5,TGTGCCAGCGCAAAAGGGGCAACTAATGAAAAACTGTTTTTT,CASAKGATNEKLFF
-,-,TRBJ1-1,TRBV6-5,TGTGCCAGCAGTCATCGGGGGAACACTGAAGCTTTCTTT,CASSHRGNTEAFF
-,-,TRBJ1-6,TRBV7-2,TGTGCCAGCAGCTTTAGTAGGGGTTTCTATAATTCACCCCTCCACTTT,CASSFSRGFYNSPLHF
TRBD1,few,TRBJ2-3,TRBV7-2,TGTGCCAGCAGCCCAGACAGGGCGACGCATACGCAGTATTTT,CASSPDRATHTQYF
-,few,TRBJ1-1,TRBV19,TGTGCCAGTAACGAGGGGGGGATGAACACTGAAGCTTTCTTT,CASNEGGMNTEAFF
TRBD1,-,TRBJ1-2,TRBV7-9,TGTGCCAGCAGCGCCCGGGACAGGTCCTATGGCTACACCTTC,CASSARDRSYGYTF
TRBD2,few,TRBJ2-2,TRBV4-1,TGCGCCAGCAAGCGGGGTAACACCGGGGAGCTGTTTTTT,CASKRGNTGELFF
-,-,TRBJ2-3,TRBV3-1,TGTGCCAGCAGCCCCCAAAGCACAGATACGCAGTATTTT,CASSPQSTDTQYF
TRBD2,few,TRBJ2-3,TRBV27,TGTGCCAGCAGTTTATCGGCGGGGGGGCCGATTAGCACAGATACGCAGTATTTT,CASSLSAGGPISTDTQYF
-,many,TRBJ2-3,TRBV5-1,TGCGCCAGCAGTTCCGACGGGAGCACAGATACGCAGTATTTT,CASSSDGSTDTQYF
TRBD2,-,TRBJ2-1,TRBV10-3,TGTGCCATCGCCACGTATAGCGGGGGGGCCTACAATGAGCAGTTCTTC,CAIATYSGGAYNEQFF
-,-,TRBJ1-1,TRBV18,TGTGCCAGCTCACCACCGACAGGTCCTAACACTGAAGCTTTCTTT,CASSPPTGPNTEAFF
TRBD1,many,TRBJ2-6,TRBV7-9,TGTGCCAGCAGAAGGACAGGGCAGGGGGCTGGGGCCAACGTCCTGACTTTC,CASRRTGQGAGANVLTF
TRBD1,-,TRBJ1-6,TRBV18,TGTGCCAGCTCTCGTCATGGGACAGATCTATCGGGACGCGATAATTCACCCCTCCACTTT,CASSRHGTDLSGRDNSPLHF
-,few,TRBJ1-5,TRBV5-1,TGCGCCAGCAGCCCCACAGGGAATAGCAATCAGCCCCAGCATTTT,CASSPTGNSNQPQHF
TRBD1,few,TRBJ2-7,TRBV11-2,TGTGCCAGCAGCTGGGACAGGGGGTGGTACGAGCAGTACTTC,CASSWDRGWYEQYF
-,many,TRBJ2-5,TRBV5-1,TGCGCCAGCAGCCGGTTTGGACAGAAGCAAGAGACCCAGTACTTC,CASSRFGQKQETQYF
-,few,TRBJ2-2,TRBV7-2,TGTGCCAGCAGCCGCCCACGGACAAAAGCCGGGGAGCTGTTTTTT,CASSRPRTKAGELFF
-,few,TRBJ2-5,TRBV6-5,TGTGCCAGCACCGGGGGTAGCCAGGGGACCCAGTACTTC,CASTGGSQGTQYF
-,few,TRBJ2-3,TRBV6-5,TGTGCCAGCAGTTACTCGAGGGGGGCGGGCACAGATACGCAGTATTTT,CASSYSRGAGTDTQYF
TRBD1,-,TRBJ2-5,TRBV5-1,TGCGCCAGCAGCACAGGGACAGGGAGGGAGACCCAGTACTTC,CASSTGTGRETQYF
TRBD1,-,TRBJ2-7,TRBV2,TGTGCCAGCAGTGCACAGGGGACATGGGAGCAGTACTTC,CASSAQGTWEQYF
-,few,TRBJ1-1,TRBV27,TGTGCCAGCAGTTTGGTACCCAAGGGGGACACTGAAGCTTTCTTT,CASSLVPKGDTEAFF
-,few,TRBJ2-7,TRBV5-1,TGCGCCAGCAGGGGAACTACAGGGTTCCACGAGCAGTACTTC,CASRGTTGFHEQYF
-,-,TRBJ1-2,TRBV15,TGTGCCACCGGATCGCTGGGAAGGGTCGGCACCTTC,CATGSLGRVGTF
-,-,TRBJ2-5,TRBV18,TGTGCCAGCTCACCACAGGAAGGGTCGTTGGAGACCCAGTACTTC,CASSPQEGSLETQYF
TRBD2,-,TRBJ2-3,TRBV6-5,TGTGCCAGCAAGGATAGCGGGGGGAGGGCAGATACGCAGTATTTT,CASKDSGGRADTQYF
TRBD2,-,TRBJ2-3,TRBV7-3,TGTGCCAGCAGCCCCCGGGGGGTTAAAGATACGCAGTATTTT,CASSPRGVKDTQYF
-,-,TRBJ2-3,TRBV20-1,TGCACCCCAACGAGGGGGGCAGATACGCAGTATTTT,CTPTRGADTQYF
TRBD1,few,TRBJ2-5,TRBV7-3,TGTGCCAGCAGAAAGGACAGGGCCGAGACCCAGTACTTC,CASRKDRAETQYF
-,many,TRBJ1-1,TRBV6-6,TGTGCCAGCACAAGACAGGCCTACACTGAAGCTTTCTTT,CASTRQAYTEAFF
-,few,TRBJ2-2,TRBV6-5,TGTGCCAGCAGCTCCTCGGGGACGAACACCGGGGAGCTGTTTTTT,CASSSSGTNTGELFF